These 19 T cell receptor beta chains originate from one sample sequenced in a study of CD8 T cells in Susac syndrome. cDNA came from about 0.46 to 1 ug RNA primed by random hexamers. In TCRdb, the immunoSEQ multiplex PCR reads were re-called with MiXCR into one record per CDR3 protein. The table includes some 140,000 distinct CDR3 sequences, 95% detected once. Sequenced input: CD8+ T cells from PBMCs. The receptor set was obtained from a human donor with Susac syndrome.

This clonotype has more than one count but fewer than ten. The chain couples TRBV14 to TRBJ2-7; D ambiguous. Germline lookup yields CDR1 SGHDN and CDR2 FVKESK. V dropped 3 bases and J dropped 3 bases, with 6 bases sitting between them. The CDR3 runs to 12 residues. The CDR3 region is CASSQTLYEQYF. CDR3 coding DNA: TGTGCCAGCAGCCAGACCCTCTACGAGCAGTACTTC.

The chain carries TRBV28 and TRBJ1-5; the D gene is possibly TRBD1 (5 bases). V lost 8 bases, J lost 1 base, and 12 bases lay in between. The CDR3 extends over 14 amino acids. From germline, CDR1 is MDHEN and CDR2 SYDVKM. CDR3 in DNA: TGTGCCAGCTATAATCAGGGAAGCAATCAGCCCCAGCATTTT. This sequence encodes CASYNQGSNQPQHF.

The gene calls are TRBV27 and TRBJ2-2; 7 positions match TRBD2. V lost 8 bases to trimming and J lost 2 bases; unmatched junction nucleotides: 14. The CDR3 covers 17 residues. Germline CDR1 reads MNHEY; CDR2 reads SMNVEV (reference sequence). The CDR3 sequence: CASGLPTGLTNTGELFF. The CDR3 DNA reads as TGTGCCAGCGGTCTTCCTACGGGACTAACTAACACCGGGGAGCTGTTTTTT.

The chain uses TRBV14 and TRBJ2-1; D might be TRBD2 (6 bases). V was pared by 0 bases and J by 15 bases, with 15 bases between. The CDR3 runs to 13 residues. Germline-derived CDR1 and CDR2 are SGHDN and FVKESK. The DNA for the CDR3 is TGTGCCAGCAGCCAAGAGGGAGGATTTCGTTGGTTCTTC. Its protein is CASSQEGGFRWFF. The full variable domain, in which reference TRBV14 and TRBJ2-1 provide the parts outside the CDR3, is EAGVTQFPSHSVIEKGQTVTLRCDPISGHDNLYWYRRVMGKEIKFLLHFVKESKQDESGMPNNRFLAERTGGTYSTLKVQPAELEDSGVYFCASSQEGGFRWFFGPGTRLTVL.

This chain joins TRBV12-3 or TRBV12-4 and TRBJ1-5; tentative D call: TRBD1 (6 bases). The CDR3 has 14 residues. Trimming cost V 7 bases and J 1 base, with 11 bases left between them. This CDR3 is CASTSGGSNQPQHF. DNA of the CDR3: TGTGCCAGCACCTCCGGGGGCAGCAATCAGCCCCAGCATTTT.

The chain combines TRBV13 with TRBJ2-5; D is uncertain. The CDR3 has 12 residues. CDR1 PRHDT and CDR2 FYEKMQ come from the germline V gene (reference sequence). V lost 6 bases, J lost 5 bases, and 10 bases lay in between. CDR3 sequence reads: CASRFGVETQYF. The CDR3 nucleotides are TGTGCCAGCAGGTTTGGAGTGGAGACCCAGTACTTC.

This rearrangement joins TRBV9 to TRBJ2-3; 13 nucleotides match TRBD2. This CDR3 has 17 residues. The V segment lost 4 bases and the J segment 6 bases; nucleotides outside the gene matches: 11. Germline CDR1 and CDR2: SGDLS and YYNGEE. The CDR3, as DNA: TGTGCCAGCAGCCCAATCTGGGGGACTAGCGGGATCGATACGCAGTATTTT. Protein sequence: CASSPIWGTSGIDTQYF.

In nucleotides, the CDR3 is TGTGCCAGCACCCAAACTAGCGGCACCACAGATACGCAGTATTTT. This codes for CASTQTSGTTDTQYF. The V call is TRBV2, the J call TRBJ2-3; 8 positions agree with TRBD2. The CDR3 spans 15 residues. V was pared by 7 bases and J by 2 bases, with 8 bases of the junction left unmatched. The germline CDR1 and CDR2 sequences are SNHLY and FYNNEI. The full variable domain, completed using reference TRBV2 and TRBJ2-3, is EPEVTQTPSHQVTQMGQEVILRCVPISNHLYFYWYRQILGQKVEFLVSFYNNEISEKSEIFDDQFSVERPDGSNFTLKIRSTKLEDSAMYFCASTQTSGTTDTQYFGPGTRLTVL.

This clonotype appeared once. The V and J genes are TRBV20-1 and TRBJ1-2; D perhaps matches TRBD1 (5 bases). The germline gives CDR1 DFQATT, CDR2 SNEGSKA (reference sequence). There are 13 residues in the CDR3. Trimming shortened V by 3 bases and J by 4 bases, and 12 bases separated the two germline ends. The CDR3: CSASPQDTYGYTF. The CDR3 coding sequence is TGCAGTGCTAGCCCACAGGACACCTATGGCTACACCTTC.

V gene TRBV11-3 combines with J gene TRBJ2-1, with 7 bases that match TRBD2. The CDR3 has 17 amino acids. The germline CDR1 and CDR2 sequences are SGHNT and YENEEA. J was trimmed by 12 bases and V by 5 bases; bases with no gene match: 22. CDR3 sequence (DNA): TGTGCCAGCAGCCCTCTTAAGGGCGGGAGATCTCCGGGGGGGCAGTTCTTC. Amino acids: CASSPLKGGRSPGGQFF.

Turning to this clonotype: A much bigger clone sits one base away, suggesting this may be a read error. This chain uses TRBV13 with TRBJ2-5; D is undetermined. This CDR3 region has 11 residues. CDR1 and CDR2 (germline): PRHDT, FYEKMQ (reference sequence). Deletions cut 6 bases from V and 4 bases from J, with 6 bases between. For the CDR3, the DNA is TGTGCCAGCAGGTTGGGAGAGACCCAGTACTTC. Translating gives CASRLGETQYF.

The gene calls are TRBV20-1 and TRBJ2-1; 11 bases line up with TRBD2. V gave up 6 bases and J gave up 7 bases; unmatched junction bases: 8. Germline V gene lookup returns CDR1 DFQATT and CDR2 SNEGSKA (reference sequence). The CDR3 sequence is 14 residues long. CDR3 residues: CSAPGASGRNEQFF. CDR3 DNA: TGCAGTGCCCCCGGAGCTAGCGGGAGGAATGAGCAGTTCTTC.

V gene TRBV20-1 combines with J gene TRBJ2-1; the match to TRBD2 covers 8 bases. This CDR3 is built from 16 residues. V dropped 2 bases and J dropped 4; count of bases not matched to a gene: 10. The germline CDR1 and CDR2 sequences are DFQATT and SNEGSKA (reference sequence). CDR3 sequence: CSARPLDGRGYNEQFF. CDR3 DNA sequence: TGCAGTGCTAGACCCCTGGACGGGAGGGGATACAATGAGCAGTTCTTC.

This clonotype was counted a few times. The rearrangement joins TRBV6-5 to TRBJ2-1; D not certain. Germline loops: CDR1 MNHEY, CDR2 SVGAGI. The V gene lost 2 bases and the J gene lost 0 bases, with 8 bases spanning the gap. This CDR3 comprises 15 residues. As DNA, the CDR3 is TGTGCCAGCAGTTACGGTGATAGCTCCTACAATGAGCAGTTCTTC. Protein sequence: CASSYGDSSYNEQFF.

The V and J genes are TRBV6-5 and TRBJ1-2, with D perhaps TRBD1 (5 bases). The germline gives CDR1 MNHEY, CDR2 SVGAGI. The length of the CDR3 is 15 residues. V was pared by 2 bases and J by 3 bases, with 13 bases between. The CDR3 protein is CASSYPGPRHYGYTF. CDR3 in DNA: TGTGCCAGCAGTTACCCGGGACCTCGACACTATGGCTACACCTTC.

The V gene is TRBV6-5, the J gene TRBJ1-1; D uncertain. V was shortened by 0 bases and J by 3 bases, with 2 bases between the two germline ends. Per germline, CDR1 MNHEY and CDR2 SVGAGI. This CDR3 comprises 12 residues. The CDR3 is CASSYSDTEAFF. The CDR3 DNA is TGTGCCAGCAGTTACTCAGACACTGAAGCTTTCTTT.

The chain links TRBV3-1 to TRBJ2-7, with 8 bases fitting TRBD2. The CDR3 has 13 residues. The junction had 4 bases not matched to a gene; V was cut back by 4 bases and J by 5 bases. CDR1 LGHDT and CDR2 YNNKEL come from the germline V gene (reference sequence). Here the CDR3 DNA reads TGTGCCAGCAGCCCCAGGACTAGCAACGAGCAGTACTTC. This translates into CASSPRTSNEQYF.

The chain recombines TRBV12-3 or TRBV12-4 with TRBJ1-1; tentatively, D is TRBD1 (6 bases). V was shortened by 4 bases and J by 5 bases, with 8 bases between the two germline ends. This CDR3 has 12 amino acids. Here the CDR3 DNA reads TGTGCCAGCAGTTCACAGGGAACTGAAGCTTTCTTT. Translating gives CASSSQGTEAFF.

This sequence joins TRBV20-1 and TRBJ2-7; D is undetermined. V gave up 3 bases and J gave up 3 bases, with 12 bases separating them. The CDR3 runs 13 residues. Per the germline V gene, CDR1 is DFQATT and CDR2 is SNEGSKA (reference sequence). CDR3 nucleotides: TGCAGTGCTAGTAGTCTAACGGACTACGAGCAGTACTTC. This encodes CSASSLTDYEQYF.